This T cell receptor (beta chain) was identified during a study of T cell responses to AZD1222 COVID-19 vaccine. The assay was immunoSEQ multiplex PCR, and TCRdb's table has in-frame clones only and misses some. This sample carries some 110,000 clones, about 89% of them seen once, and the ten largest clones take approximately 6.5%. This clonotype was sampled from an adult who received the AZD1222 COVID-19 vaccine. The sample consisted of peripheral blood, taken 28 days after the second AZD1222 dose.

CDR3 residues: CASSPAGTWGQPQHF. In nucleotides, the CDR3 is TGTGCCAGCAGTCCTGCAGGGACTTGGGGTCAGCCCCAGCATTTT. The chain is built from TRBV28 and TRBJ1-5, with TRBD1 as a possible D gene (5 bases). From germline, CDR1 is MDHEN and CDR2 SYDVKM. The CDR3 covers 15 residues. V shed 5 bases and J shed 6 bases, with 17 bases lying between them.